Listed below are T cell receptor beta chains from one sample, sequenced in a study of sequential checkpoint blockade in melanoma. Clones were read by immunoSEQ multiplex PCR, and TCRdb kept only the in-frame ones, dropping some. Here the sample spans 15,000 to 20,000 clones, less than 30% being singletons. This specimen was tumor tissue (inferred from file names), taken from a patient given nivolumab and ipilimumab in sequence. Receptor source: a human donor with melanoma. CDR3s include the opening cysteine and the closing phenylalanine or tryptophan. A D gene is named only where the DNA matches it firmly. A clone size is listed for some rows: how often the clone was seen (once, few, many), or a class if it is expanded.

CDR3nt: TGTGCCAGCAGCTCAAATCCGCCGGGGCTAGCGGGAGTAGAGCTGTTTTTT
CDR3aa: CASSSNPPGLAGVELFF
abundance: -
v_gene: TRBV11-3
j_gene: TRBJ2-2
d_gene: TRBD2

CDR3nt: TGTGCCAGCAGCACCAGACAGGGTAGGAACACTGAAGCTTTCTTT
CDR3aa: CASSTRQGRNTEAFF
abundance: few
v_gene: TRBV9
j_gene: TRBJ1-1
d_gene: TRBD1

CDR3nt: TGTGTCTCCAACAGGGCGGGCTATGGCTACACCTTC
CDR3aa: CVSNRAGYGYTF
abundance: -
v_gene: TRBV30
j_gene: TRBJ1-2
d_gene: -

CDR3nt: TGTGCCAGCAGTGGGCGTGCTACTAGCGGGGTACAACAAGAGACCCAGTACTTC
CDR3aa: CASSGRATSGVQQETQYF
abundance: few
v_gene: TRBV6-8
j_gene: TRBJ2-5
d_gene: TRBD2

CDR3nt: TGTGCCAGCAGCTCTAATAGGGCAGCCGGGGAGCTGTTTTTT
CDR3aa: CASSSNRAAGELFF
abundance: few
v_gene: TRBV11-3
j_gene: TRBJ2-2
d_gene: -

CDR3nt: TGTGCCAGCAGGGGGACAGGGGACAATGAGCAGTTCTTC
CDR3aa: CASRGTGDNEQFF
abundance: few
v_gene: TRBV9
j_gene: TRBJ2-1
d_gene: TRBD1

CDR3nt: TGTGCCAGCAGTTACTCTCCGCGGGGGCCCTCCTACGAGCAGTACTTC
CDR3aa: CASSYSPRGPSYEQYF
abundance: -
v_gene: TRBV6-8
j_gene: TRBJ2-7
d_gene: -

CDR3nt: TGTGCCAGCTCACCACCAGGAGTAGCGGGACCGGACTACAATGAGCAGTTCTTC
CDR3aa: CASSPPGVAGPDYNEQFF
abundance: -
v_gene: TRBV18
j_gene: TRBJ2-1
d_gene: TRBD2

CDR3nt: TGTGCCAGCTCACCAACAGATCTCGGTTCACCCCTCCACTTT
CDR3aa: CASSPTDLGSPLHF
abundance: few
v_gene: TRBV18
j_gene: TRBJ1-6
d_gene: -

CDR3nt: TGTGCCAGCAGCAAGGAGGACGGACGGGTGAACACCGGGGAGCTGTTTTTT
CDR3aa: CASSKEDGRVNTGELFF
abundance: -
v_gene: TRBV6-8
j_gene: TRBJ2-2
d_gene: -

CDR3nt: TGCGCCAGCAGCCAAGGCCCGGCAGGTGCAGGGCCCCAGCATTTT
CDR3aa: CASSQGPAGAGPQHF
abundance: -
v_gene: TRBV4-1
j_gene: TRBJ1-5
d_gene: -

CDR3nt: TGTGCCAGCAGCCAAACTAGCGGGGGGAGGAATACGCAGTATTTT
CDR3aa: CASSQTSGGRNTQYF
abundance: -
v_gene: TRBV11-3
j_gene: TRBJ2-3
d_gene: TRBD2

CDR3nt: TGTGCCAGTAGTTTCTACCCCGGACAGTCCGCCGGGGAGCTGTTTTTT
CDR3aa: CASSFYPGQSAGELFF
abundance: -
v_gene: TRBV19
j_gene: TRBJ2-2
d_gene: -

CDR3nt: TGTGCCAGCAGCTCCGGACAGTCTCTCGAGCAGTACTTC
CDR3aa: CASSSGQSLEQYF
abundance: few
v_gene: TRBV9
j_gene: TRBJ2-7
d_gene: -

CDR3nt: TGTGCCAGCAGTTTAGGGCCCCTCTATCTCACAGATACGCAGTATTTT
CDR3aa: CASSLGPLYLTDTQYF
abundance: few
v_gene: TRBV6-8
j_gene: TRBJ2-3
d_gene: -

CDR3nt: TGTGCCAGCAGGATCTGGCAGACAGGGTCCTACGAGCAGTACTTC
CDR3aa: CASRIWQTGSYEQYF
abundance: -
v_gene: TRBV6-8
j_gene: TRBJ2-7
d_gene: TRBD1

CDR3nt: TGTGCCAGCAGCTTGACGGGGACAGGGGGCATTGGGTCCTACGAGCAGTACTTC
CDR3aa: CASSLTGTGGIGSYEQYF
abundance: many
v_gene: TRBV11-3
j_gene: TRBJ2-7
d_gene: TRBD1

CDR3nt: TGTGCCAGTAGTAAGGGGAGTTACCGCACAGATACGCAGTATTTT
CDR3aa: CASSKGSYRTDTQYF
abundance: -
v_gene: TRBV19
j_gene: TRBJ2-3
d_gene: -

CDR3nt: TGTGCCAGCAGCCAAGGGACAGGGAGCAATCAGCCCCAGCATTTT
CDR3aa: CASSQGTGSNQPQHF
abundance: many
v_gene: TRBV11-3
j_gene: TRBJ1-5
d_gene: TRBD1

CDR3nt: TGTGCCAGCTCACCATCGGGACAGGGGCGCGAGCAGTACTTC
CDR3aa: CASSPSGQGREQYF
abundance: -
v_gene: TRBV18
j_gene: TRBJ2-7
d_gene: TRBD1

CDR3nt: TGCGCCAGCAGCTCGGGACTAGCGGGAGGTTCCTACAATGAGCAGTTCTTC
CDR3aa: CASSSGLAGGSYNEQFF
abundance: -
v_gene: TRBV5-1
j_gene: TRBJ2-1
d_gene: TRBD2

CDR3nt: TGTGCCAGTAGTGTTTCCGGGACTAGCATATACGAGCAGTACTTC
CDR3aa: CASSVSGTSIYEQYF
abundance: -
v_gene: TRBV19
j_gene: TRBJ2-7
d_gene: TRBD2

CDR3nt: TGCAGCGTTGAAGCGGGTTTTCAAGAGACCCAGTACTTC
CDR3aa: CSVEAGFQETQYF
abundance: -
v_gene: TRBV29-1
j_gene: TRBJ2-5
d_gene: -

CDR3nt: TGTGCCAGTAGTATGGAGATTTTTAGCGTGCGTGAGCAGTTCTTC
CDR3aa: CASSMEIFSVREQFF
abundance: few
v_gene: TRBV19
j_gene: TRBJ2-1
d_gene: -

CDR3nt: TGTGCCAGCAGTTCGCCCTTATCGAGGTACAATGAGCAGTTCTTC
CDR3aa: CASSSPLSRYNEQFF
abundance: -
v_gene: TRBV28
j_gene: TRBJ2-1
d_gene: -

CDR3nt: TGTGCCAGCAGTTATGCCGGGACTAGCGGGGGCAATGAGCAGTTCTTC
CDR3aa: CASSYAGTSGGNEQFF
abundance: -
v_gene: TRBV6-4
j_gene: TRBJ2-1
d_gene: TRBD2

CDR3nt: TGCGCCAGCAGATCCGTGGACCCTTACTACGAGCAGTACTTC
CDR3aa: CASRSVDPYYEQYF
abundance: once
v_gene: TRBV5-1
j_gene: TRBJ2-7
d_gene: -

CDR3nt: TGTGCCAGCAGCGACTATACACAGGATGAGGACTATGGCTACACCTTC
CDR3aa: CASSDYTQDEDYGYTF
abundance: many
v_gene: TRBV9
j_gene: TRBJ1-2
d_gene: -

CDR3nt: TGTGCCAGCAGTTATGGACTAGCGGCGTCCTACAATGAGCAGTTCTTC
CDR3aa: CASSYGLAASYNEQFF
abundance: -
v_gene: TRBV11-3
j_gene: TRBJ2-1
d_gene: TRBD2

CDR3nt: TGTGCCAGTAGTATACCCCTAGCGGGGGGCACTAGCACAGATACGCAGTATTTT
CDR3aa: CASSIPLAGGTSTDTQYF
abundance: -
v_gene: TRBV19
j_gene: TRBJ2-3
d_gene: TRBD2

CDR3nt: TGTGCCAGCGGGAGACCTACGCACACTGAAGCTTTCTTT
CDR3aa: CASGRPTHTEAFF
abundance: few
v_gene: TRBV9
j_gene: TRBJ1-1
d_gene: -

CDR3nt: TGTGCCAGCAGTTACTCGAAGGGCCCCCAGCCCCAGCATTTT
CDR3aa: CASSYSKGPQPQHF
abundance: many
v_gene: TRBV6-8
j_gene: TRBJ1-5
d_gene: -

CDR3nt: TGTGCCACAAAGGGGACGGATCGATACAATGAGCAGTTCTTC
CDR3aa: CATKGTDRYNEQFF
abundance: medium-sized
v_gene: TRBV6-8
j_gene: TRBJ2-1
d_gene: -

CDR3nt: TGTGCCAGCAGTTCACAGGTCGGCCTAAATCAGCCCCAGCATTTT
CDR3aa: CASSSQVGLNQPQHF
abundance: -
v_gene: TRBV6-8
j_gene: TRBJ1-5
d_gene: -

CDR3nt: TGTGCCATCAGTGAGGAGCCTAACTATGGCTACACCTTC
CDR3aa: CAISEEPNYGYTF
abundance: few
v_gene: TRBV10-3
j_gene: TRBJ1-2
d_gene: -

CDR3nt: TGTGCCTGGAGTAAGGGACAGGGGACCGGTGTGGAGCAGTACTTC
CDR3aa: CAWSKGQGTGVEQYF
abundance: few
v_gene: TRBV30
j_gene: TRBJ2-7
d_gene: TRBD1

CDR3nt: TGTGCCAGCAGCATAGGACGGTGGGGCCCGATAAATTATGGCTACACCTTC
CDR3aa: CASSIGRWGPINYGYTF
abundance: many
v_gene: TRBV11-3
j_gene: TRBJ1-2
d_gene: -

CDR3nt: TGTGCCAGCAGCTTGAGGGAGGGGGCCTTTTACAATGAGCAGTTCTTC
CDR3aa: CASSLREGAFYNEQFF
abundance: -
v_gene: TRBV11-3
j_gene: TRBJ2-1
d_gene: -

CDR3nt: TGTGCCAGCAGTTACGCGCAGTATGGCTACACCTTC
CDR3aa: CASSYAQYGYTF
abundance: -
v_gene: TRBV6-8
j_gene: TRBJ1-2
d_gene: -

CDR3nt: TGCAGCGTTGATCAAACTGGGAACCTTGAGCAGTTCTTC
CDR3aa: CSVDQTGNLEQFF
abundance: medium-sized
v_gene: TRBV29-1
j_gene: TRBJ2-1
d_gene: -

CDR3nt: TGTGCCAGTAGTATATGGGGAAAGGGAGGAACCCCGAAAGTTAACACTGAAGCTTTCTTT
CDR3aa: CASSIWGKGGTPKVNTEAFF
abundance: -
v_gene: TRBV19
j_gene: TRBJ1-1
d_gene: -

CDR3nt: TGTGCCAGCAGTGCTCCGGGACGCCTCCGCCCTGGGGCCAACGTCCTGACTTTC
CDR3aa: CASSAPGRLRPGANVLTF
abundance: many
v_gene: TRBV11-3
j_gene: TRBJ2-6
d_gene: -

CDR3nt: TGTGCCACCAGCAGAGCAGCAAGGCGCTTATCTTCCGAGCAGTACTTC
CDR3aa: CATSRAARRLSSEQYF
abundance: -
v_gene: TRBV15
j_gene: TRBJ2-7
d_gene: -

CDR3nt: TGTGCCAGCAGCTTCGAGACAGGGAGCCCTACCTATGGCTACACCTTC
CDR3aa: CASSFETGSPTYGYTF
abundance: few
v_gene: TRBV7-6
j_gene: TRBJ1-2
d_gene: TRBD1

CDR3nt: TGTGCCTGGAGTGTAGGGGTAGGGGGCAGATACGAGCAGTACTTC
CDR3aa: CAWSVGVGGRYEQYF
abundance: -
v_gene: TRBV30
j_gene: TRBJ2-7
d_gene: TRBD1

CDR3nt: TGCGCCAGCAGCCCGGACCTCTCTGGGGCCAACGTCCTGACTTTC
CDR3aa: CASSPDLSGANVLTF
abundance: -
v_gene: TRBV5-1
j_gene: TRBJ2-6
d_gene: -

CDR3nt: TGTGCCACCAGCAGAGCCGCTCTTAGGGGGGATCTCGAGACCCAGTACTTC
CDR3aa: CATSRAALRGDLETQYF
abundance: -
v_gene: TRBV15
j_gene: TRBJ2-5
d_gene: -

CDR3nt: TGCGCCAGCAGCGAACTAGTTTCTGGCAATGAGCAGTTCTTC
CDR3aa: CASSELVSGNEQFF
abundance: -
v_gene: TRBV5-1
j_gene: TRBJ2-1
d_gene: -

CDR3nt: TGTGCCTGGAGTTCCGGGACAGGGTTACATGAGCAGTTCTTC
CDR3aa: CAWSSGTGLHEQFF
abundance: few
v_gene: TRBV30
j_gene: TRBJ2-1
d_gene: TRBD1

CDR3nt: TGTGCCAGCAGCTCCGGTGTAGGCAATAATGAAAAACTGTTTTTT
CDR3aa: CASSSGVGNNEKLFF
abundance: few
v_gene: TRBV11-3
j_gene: TRBJ1-4
d_gene: -

CDR3nt: TGCGCCAGCAGCCAAGGGGGTACAGACACCACCATCTATGGCTACACCTTC
CDR3aa: CASSQGGTDTTIYGYTF
abundance: -
v_gene: TRBV23-1
j_gene: TRBJ1-2
d_gene: -

CDR3nt: TGTGCCAGCAGTTTATGGACCCAGGGAGAAAAACTGTTTTTT
CDR3aa: CASSLWTQGEKLFF
abundance: few
v_gene: TRBV28
j_gene: TRBJ1-4
d_gene: -

CDR3nt: TGCGCCAGCAGCTTTTCAGGGGGTAGCGGATACGAGCAGTACTTC
CDR3aa: CASSFSGGSGYEQYF
abundance: once
v_gene: TRBV5-1
j_gene: TRBJ2-7
d_gene: -

CDR3nt: TGTGCCTGGAGTGACCGGGACAGGGGCCTCCGGGAGACCCAGTACTTC
CDR3aa: CAWSDRDRGLRETQYF
abundance: few
v_gene: TRBV30
j_gene: TRBJ2-5
d_gene: TRBD1